This T cell receptor beta chain was recorded in a study of cytomegalovirus exposure and HLA in healthy donors. Use of 60 Vbeta and 13 Jbeta primers characterized the PCR. This table comes from immunoSEQ multiplex PCR, and its TCRdb copy is limited to in-frame clones, with some not included. This sample has tens of thousands of clones, with roughly 70% found just once. This clone was seen a single time. Its antigen is unidentified. Broader study findings: Most likely, a cluster of highly shared sequence variants arose as a sequencing artifact.

V was shortened by 0 bases and J by 2 bases, with 11 bases between the two germline ends. CDR1 LGHNA and CDR2 YSLEER come from the germline V gene. This CDR3 region has 15 residues. Material for sequencing was PBMCs. V and J are TRBV4-3 and TRBJ2-7; tentative D call: TRBD1 (6 bases). This TCR came from a man between 25 and 39 years old in good health and CMV-seronegative. CDR3 loop: CASSQERQVTYEQYF. In nucleotides, the CDR3 is TGCGCCAGCAGCCAAGAACGACAGGTTACCTACGAGCAGTACTTC.